This T cell receptor (beta chain) was obtained from a study of blood T cell repertoires in COVID-19. Only in-frame clones appear in the TCRdb table, and some are missing; sequencing was by immunoSEQ multiplex PCR. Among 160,000 or so clones listed, 65% to 90% were seen once. Sequencing used peripheral blood. This sequence was found in a human donor in a cohort sampled during active COVID-19.

CDR3 DNA: TGTGCCAGCAGCGTAGATGTAGGACAAATTCACGAGCAGTACTTC. This sequence encodes CASSVDVGQIHEQYF. The chain joins TRBV9 to TRBJ2-7, with D perhaps TRBD1 (5 bases). Between the trimmed V and J ends, which lost 0 bases and 5 bases, there was a span of 15 bases. This CDR3 region has 15 residues. Germline V gene data show CDR1 as SGDLS and CDR2 as YYNGEE.